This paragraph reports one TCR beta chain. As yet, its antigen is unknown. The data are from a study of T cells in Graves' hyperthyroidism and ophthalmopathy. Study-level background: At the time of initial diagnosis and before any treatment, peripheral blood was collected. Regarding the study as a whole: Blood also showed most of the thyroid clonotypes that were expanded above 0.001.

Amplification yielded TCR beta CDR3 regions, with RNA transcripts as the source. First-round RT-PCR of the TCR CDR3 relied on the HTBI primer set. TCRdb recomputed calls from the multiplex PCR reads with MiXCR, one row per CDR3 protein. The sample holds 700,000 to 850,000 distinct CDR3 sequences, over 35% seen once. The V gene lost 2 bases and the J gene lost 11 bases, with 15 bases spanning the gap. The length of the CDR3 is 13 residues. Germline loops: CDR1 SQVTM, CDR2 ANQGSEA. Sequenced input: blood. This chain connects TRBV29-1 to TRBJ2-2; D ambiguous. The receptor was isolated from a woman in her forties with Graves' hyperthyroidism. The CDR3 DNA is TGCAGCGTTGAATGGGCGGATAACAATGAGCTGTTTTTT. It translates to CSVEWADNNELFF.